These 27 T cell receptor beta chains originate from one sample sequenced in a study of blood T cells in healthy people across ages. Sample-barcoded 5' priming and a J-beta primer mix drove a second PCR of 7 to 11 cycles. Each CDR3 protein is one row after TCRdb ran MiXCR on the 5' RACE reads. The sample includes about 1.6 million distinct CDR3 sequences, roughly a third of them seen just once. The material sequenced was blood. The source of these receptors is a woman in her 30s in good health.

The chain is built from TRBV6-2 or TRBV6-3 and TRBJ2-2; maybe TRBD2 (5 bases). The germline CDR1 and CDR2 sequences are MNHEY and SVGEGT. The CDR3 consists of 19 residues. V lost 0 bases and J lost 4, with 21 bases in between. The CDR3 protein is CASSYSRVLIAWVTGELFF. Written as DNA, the CDR3 is TGTGCCAGCAGTTACTCGAGGGTTCTGATAGCATGGGTCACCGGGGAGCTGTTTTTT.

This clonotype was observed at least ten times. J is TRBJ2-1 and V is TRBV9; 8 bases map to TRBD2. Germline V gene sequence: CDR1 SGDLS, CDR2 YYNGEE. The J segment lost 3 bases and the V segment lost 3 bases, leaving 8 bases of the junction unmatched. The CDR3 runs to 16 residues. The CDR3 nucleotides read TGTGCCAGCAGCGGCTCGGGGCGGGGGGACTACAATGAGCAGTTCTTC. It specifies CASSGSGRGDYNEQFF.

The CDR3 nucleotides are TGTGCCAGCAGTTTAGGGACCTCGCTAGCTAGCGGGGAGCTGTTTTTT. Translating it yields CASSLGTSLASGELFF. The chain joins TRBV12-3 or TRBV12-4 to TRBJ2-2; weak D call: TRBD2 (5 bases). Trimming removed 1 base at V and 7 bases at J, with 16 bases between. The CDR3 is made up of 16 amino acids.

This clonotype was seen a few times. The V call is TRBV24-1, the J call TRBJ2-3; a possible D gene is TRBD1 (7 bases). The V gene lost 2 bases and the J gene lost 2 bases, with 19 bases spanning the gap. The CDR3 is 18 amino acids. From germline, CDR1 is KGHDR and CDR2 SFDVKD. The DNA of the CDR3 is TGTGCCACCAGTGATTCCCTTCTAGCGACAGGGCCCACAGATACGCAGTATTTT. Residues: CATSDSLLATGPTDTQYF.

This clonotype was seen many times. The chain uses TRBV20-1 and TRBJ2-5; 7 nucleotides line up with TRBD1. V lost 7 bases, J lost 0 bases, and 8 bases stayed unmatched. The CDR3 runs 14 residues. Germline V gene lookup returns CDR1 DFQATT and CDR2 SNEGSKA (reference sequence). CDR3 nucleotides: TGCAGTGAGACCCGAGGGGGCGACCAAGAGACCCAGTACTTC. This translates into CSETRGGDQETQYF.

In this sample, this clonotype turned up many times. V is TRBV20-1 and J is TRBJ2-3; D is possibly TRBD1 (7 bases). The germline V gene has CDR1 DFQATT and CDR2 SNEGSKA (reference sequence). This CDR3 has 13 residues. Deletions cut 6 bases from V and 3 bases from J, with 13 bases between. CDR3 sequence (DNA): TGCAGTGCCCACCAGGGGGGAACAGATACGCAGTATTTT. Protein product: CSAHQGGTDTQYF.

This clonotype has only a few counts. This chain links TRBV20-1 with TRBJ2-5, with 10 bases matching TRBD2. Germline V gene lookup returns CDR1 DFQATT and CDR2 SNEGSKA (reference sequence). The CDR3 is made up of 19 amino acids. Trimming took 0 bases from V and 4 from J; bases not matched to a gene: 17. The CDR3 DNA follows: TGCAGTGCTAGAGAGGCCCTCGTTCGGCTAGCGGGGGTCGGAGAGACCCAGTACTTC. Amino acids: CSAREALVRLAGVGETQYF.

This clonotype was picked up many times. The rearrangement links TRBV29-1 to TRBJ2-7; D is possibly TRBD1 (6 bases). This CDR3 has 13 amino acids. Germline V gene sequence: CDR1 SQVTM, CDR2 ANQGSEA. Trimming cost V 2 bases and J 2 bases, with 10 bases left between them. The chain's CDR3 is CSVETGHAYEQYF. The CDR3 DNA reads TGCAGCGTTGAAACAGGGCATGCCTACGAGCAGTACTTC.

Concerning this clonotype: Just one base apart from a much larger clone, this may be a read error. The CDR3 DNA follows: TGTGTCAGCAGCTTAATTGGGTATAGGGTTAGCTCCTACAATGAGCAGTTCTTC. Its translation: CVSSLIGYRVSSYNEQFF. The J gene is TRBJ2-1, the V gene TRBV11-2; D is uncertain. Germline CDR1 and CDR2: SGHAT and FQNNGV. This CDR3 has 18 residues. The full variable domain, its missing parts supplied by reference TRBV11-2 and TRBJ2-1, is EAGVAQSPRYKIIEKRQSVAFWCNPISGHATLYWYQQILGQGPKLLIQFQNNGVVDDSQLPKDRFSAERLKGVDSTLKIQPAKLEDSAVYLCVSSLIGYRVSSYNEQFFGPGTRLTVL.

The chain has TRBV5-1 and TRBJ2-7; no definite D call. V lost 2 bases and J 0 bases, leaving 12 bases between the germline ends. Germline V gives CDR1 SGHRS, CDR2 YFSETQ. This CDR3 has 15 amino acids. CDR3 bases: TGCGCCAGCAGCTTAAGGGTCACCGGCTCCTACGAGCAGTACTTC. Translating it yields CASSLRVTGSYEQYF.

The chain combines TRBV6-1 with TRBJ2-3, with TRBD2 matching 14 bases. V lost 4 bases, J lost 2 bases, and 8 bases stayed unmatched. CDR3 size: 18 residues. Germline V gene lookup returns CDR1 MNHNS and CDR2 SASEGT. For the CDR3, the DNA is TGTGCCAGCAGTGCCGGGACTAGCGGGGGACCATACACAGATACGCAGTATTTT. Translating it yields CASSAGTSGGPYTDTQYF.

This sequence joins TRBV2 and TRBJ2-1; TRBD2 aligns across 12 bases. CDR1 is SNHLY and CDR2 is FYNNEI in the germline V gene. The CDR3 is 16 residues long. V was clipped by 8 bases and J by 2 bases; unmatched bases: 7. The CDR3 region is CASGLAGGFPYNEQFF. For the CDR3, the DNA is TGTGCCAGCGGTCTAGCGGGGGGGTTCCCCTACAATGAGCAGTTCTTC.

The chain employs TRBV20-1 and TRBJ2-5, with 7 bases matching TRBD2. V lost 4 bases, J lost 0 bases, and 8 bases stayed unmatched. The V gene's germline CDR1 is DFQATT and CDR2 SNEGSKA (reference sequence). The CDR3 totals 15 residues. In DNA form, the CDR3 reads TGCAGTGCTAACTACGCGGGGGAGAACCAAGAGACCCAGTACTTC. It yields the protein CSANYAGENQETQYF.

The chain employs TRBV4-2 and TRBJ2-7; 9 nucleotides line up with TRBD2. The V segment lost 4 bases and the J segment 3 bases; nucleotides outside the gene matches: 16. There are 18 residues in the CDR3. Germline V gene data show CDR1 as LGHNA and CDR2 as YNFKEQ. DNA for the CDR3: TGTGCCAGCAGCCCCCGTCCACTATCTTCTAGCGGGAACTACGAGCAGTACTTC. This translates into CASSPRPLSSSGNYEQYF.

This chain uses TRBV5-1 with TRBJ1-6; 8 bases line up with TRBD1. V shed 1 base, J shed 10 bases, and the junction held 7 bases outside the gene matches. Per the germline V gene, CDR1 is SGHRS and CDR2 is YFSETQ. The CDR3 runs to 15 residues. The CDR3 region is CASSLTGGDRSPLHF. CDR3 nucleotides: TGCGCCAGCAGCTTGACAGGGGGAGATCGATCACCCCTCCACTTT.

This clonotype turned up a few times. V gene TRBV30 combines with J gene TRBJ2-3; D is ambiguous. CDR3 size: 13 residues. Germline V gives CDR1 GTSNPN, CDR2 SVGIG (reference sequence). V lost 1 base and J lost 4, with 9 bases in between. For the CDR3, the DNA is TGTGCCTGGAGTGGCGTTTCCCCAGATACGCAGTATTTT. It translates to CAWSGVSPDTQYF.

This clonotype was found a few times. The V gene is TRBV2, the J gene TRBJ2-7, with unresolved D. Trimming cost V 6 bases and J 6 bases, with 9 bases left between them. The CDR3 covers 11 residues. CDR1 is SNHLY and CDR2 is FYNNEI in the germline V gene. The CDR3 reads CASRQLVEQYF. CDR3 nucleotide sequence: TGTGCCAGCAGGCAGCTTGTCGAGCAGTACTTC.

The chain carries TRBV27 and TRBJ1-1; D not certain. Deletions cut 2 bases from V and 2 bases from J, with 15 bases between. Germline V gives CDR1 MNHEY, CDR2 SMNVEV (reference sequence). This CDR3 is built from 16 residues. The DNA for the CDR3 is TGTGCCAGCAGTTTAAATTATGATGTGGGCAACACTGAAGCTTTCTTT. Translated: CASSLNYDVGNTEAFF.

This clonotype was picked up a small number of times. The J gene is TRBJ1-1, the V gene TRBV29-1, with D unresolved. This CDR3 spans 13 amino acids. V lost 4 bases, J lost 1 base, and 10 bases lay in between. Germline CDR1 reads SQVTM; CDR2 reads ANQGSEA. The CDR3 here is CSVGWAENTEAFF. CDR3 DNA: TGCAGCGTTGGGTGGGCCGAGAACACTGAAGCTTTCTTT.

V usage is TRBV29-1 and J usage is TRBJ2-1; perhaps TRBD1 as D (6 bases). V was shortened by 1 base and J by 0 bases, with 10 bases between the two germline ends. CDR1 SQVTM and CDR2 ANQGSEA come from the germline V gene. There are 15 residues in the CDR3. CDR3 sequence (DNA): TGCAGCGTTGAAGGGGGACAAAGCTCCTACAATGAGCAGTTCTTC. Protein sequence: CSVEGGQSSYNEQFF.

The rearrangement uses TRBV5-1 and TRBJ2-6; no reliable D call. The CDR3 is 17 amino acids. CDR1 SGHRS and CDR2 YFSETQ come from the germline V gene. V dropped 0 bases and J dropped 0 bases, with 10 bases sitting between them. Here the CDR3 DNA reads TGCGCCAGCAGCTTGGAAGCGCACTACTCTGGGGCCAACGTCCTGACTTTC. It is translated as CASSLEAHYSGANVLTF.

In this sample, this clonotype turned up a few times. This chain uses TRBV15 with TRBJ2-7; 14 nucleotides match TRBD2. Germline V gives CDR1 LNHNV, CDR2 YYDKDF (reference sequence). Unmatched junction bases numbered 8, after V lost 1 base and J lost 3 bases. This CDR3 has 18 amino acids. The CDR3 nucleotides read TGTGCCACCAGCAGAGGAGGGACTAGCGGGAGCGGGGGCTACGAGCAGTACTTC. Translation: CATSRGGTSGSGGYEQYF.

This chain uses TRBV10-3 with TRBJ1-4; D unresolved. CDR1 and CDR2 (germline): ENHRY, SYGVKD. V lost 0 bases and J 3 bases, leaving 14 bases between the germline ends. The CDR3 has 17 residues. The CDR3 DNA sequence: TGTGCCATCAGTGAGTCGGTGGTGGGAGGATCTAATGAAAAACTGTTTTTT. Translating it yields CAISESVVGGSNEKLFF.

This clonotype was seen a few times. The CDR3 is CASSPGTGLTEAFF. The CDR3 DNA sequence: TGTGCCAGCAGCCCTGGGACAGGGCTGACTGAAGCTTTCTTT. The gene calls are TRBV7-2 and TRBJ1-1; 9 positions agree with TRBD1. CDR3 length: 14 residues. Trimming cost V 5 bases and J 5 bases; bases outside gene matches: 6. Germline values: CDR1 SGHTA, CDR2 FQGNSA.

This clonotype was seen only a few times. The chain is built from TRBV20-1 and TRBJ2-7; no clear D. Trimming pared 3 bases from V and 4 bases from J, leaving 22 bases between. The germline CDR1 and CDR2 sequences are DFQATT and SNEGSKA (reference sequence). There are 16 residues in the CDR3. CDR3 sequence (DNA): TGCAGTGCTAGTGGTCTTCGGGCAGCTACCCAGTACGAGCAGTACTTC. Its translation is CSASGLRAATQYEQYF.

The chain joins TRBV4-1 to TRBJ1-2; D uncertain. Deletions cut 0 bases from V and 4 bases from J, with 9 bases between. CDR3 length: 14 amino acids. Looked up from germline, CDR1 is MGHRA and CDR2 is YSYEKL. CDR3 region: CASSQDPSRYGYTF. Here the CDR3 DNA reads TGCGCCAGCAGCCAAGACCCGTCCCGCTATGGCTACACCTTC.

This clonotype was seen more than once but under ten times. The gene calls are TRBV7-9 and TRBJ2-3; TRBD2 matches at 13 bases. J was trimmed by 4 bases and V by 4 bases; bases with no gene match: 5. Germline loops: CDR1 SEHNR, CDR2 FQNEAQ (reference sequence). This CDR3 spans 16 amino acids. Written as DNA, the CDR3 is TGTGCCAGCAGCTACACTAGCGGGGGGGAGGCAGATACGCAGTATTTT. Amino acids: CASSYTSGGEADTQYF.